These 13 T cell receptor beta chains were all obtained from the same sample, sequenced in a study of identical twins. TCRdb re-analysed the 5' RACE reads in MiXCR, keeping a single row per CDR3 protein. The repertoire includes 200,000 to 300,000 distinct CDR3 sequences, more than 9.5% of them detected once, and roughly 4.2% sits in the top ten. The same data also went into a second study, on yellow fever vaccine responses in identical twins.

Specimen: memory (CD45RO+) T cells sorted from blood. These receptors were taken from a woman under 30 in good health.

This clonotype showed up many times. The CDR3 DNA sequence: TGTGCCAGCAGTTTTTTGACAGGGGGCACCGGGGAGCTGTTTTTT. As protein: CASSFLTGGTGELFF. The V call is TRBV27, the J call TRBJ2-2; 9 bases are shared with TRBD1. The junction had 3 bases not matched to a gene; V was cut back by 3 bases and J by 4 bases. Germline CDR1 is MNHEY and CDR2 is SMNVEV (reference sequence). The CDR3 runs 15 residues.

This clonotype came up many times. The chain employs TRBV12-3 or TRBV12-4 and TRBJ2-7, with 9 positions matching TRBD1. The V gene end was trimmed by 7 bases and the J gene end by 6 bases; junction bases not matched to a gene: 13. The CDR3 extends over 15 amino acids. The CDR3 DNA follows: TGTGCCAGCATGGTAGGGGACAGGGACGAAGTCGAGCAGTACTTC. It is translated as CASMVGDRDEVEQYF.

This chain uses TRBV21-1 with TRBJ2-3. TRBV21-1 is described as a pseudogene. The CDR3 covers 15 residues. The CDR3 sequence is CASSETHYAVDTQYF. In DNA form, the CDR3 reads TGTGCCAGCAGCGAAACGCACTACGCAGTAGATACGCAGTATTTT.

This clonotype has only a few counts. One end of the junction fails to match germline, which may point to a read error. The rearrangement links TRBV20-1 to TRBJ2-2; 8 positions agree with TRBD2. The CDR3 runs 17 residues. CDR1 is DFQATT and CDR2 is SNEGSKA in the germline V gene (reference sequence). CDR3 nucleotide sequence: TGCTGTGCTAGAGATGTGGTCGGACTAGCCGGCACCGGGGAGCTGTTTTTT. Protein product: CCARDVVGLAGTGELFF.

This rearrangement joins TRBV11-1 to TRBJ2-4; TRBD2 matches 7 bases. The V and J ends lost 1 base and 0 bases, in that order; junction bases with no gene match: 9. This CDR3 comprises 18 residues. Germline V gene data show CDR1 as SGHAT and CDR2 as FQDESV (reference sequence). CDR3: CASSLVLAGEIAKNIQYF. Here the CDR3 DNA reads TGTGCCAGCAGCTTAGTTCTCGCGGGGGAAATAGCCAAAAACATTCAGTACTTC.

The V and J genes are TRBV7-9 and TRBJ2-7, with TRBD1 as a possible D gene (6 bases). V lost 4 bases, J lost 5 bases, and 12 bases lay in between. The CDR3 sequence is 13 residues long. The germline V gene encodes CDR1 SEHNR and CDR2 FQNEAQ (reference sequence). Written as DNA, the CDR3 is TGTGCCAGCAGCTGGTATCAGGGGAACGAGCAGTACTTC. This gives the protein CASSWYQGNEQYF.

The CDR3 bases are TGTGCCAGCAGACCGGACAGGGTTCCGCGTGGCTACACCTTC. The encoded protein is CASRPDRVPRGYTF. The chain links TRBV28 to TRBJ1-2; TRBD1 matches 8 bases. From germline, CDR1 is MDHEN and CDR2 SYDVKM. The CDR3 has 14 amino acids. With 6 bases clipped from V and 7 bases from J, the junction kept 10 bases outside the gene matches.

The V gene is TRBV12-3 or TRBV12-4, the J gene TRBJ2-1; perhaps TRBD1 as D (6 bases). V lost 6 bases to trimming and J lost 5 bases, with 14 bases between them. The CDR3 extends over 14 amino acids. CDR3 nucleotides: TGTGCCAGCAGGACGGGACAAACTCACAATGAGCAGTTCTTC. Translating gives CASRTGQTHNEQFF.

This clonotype was observed many times. The rearrangement uses TRBV25-1 and TRBJ1-6; D might be TRBD1 (6 bases). Germline V gene lookup returns CDR1 MGHDK and CDR2 SYGVNS. The CDR3 has 14 amino acids. The ends were cut back, 4 bases at V and 5 bases at J, with 9 bases in the middle. DNA of the CDR3: TGTGCCAGCAGTGGGAGGGGGGATAATTCACCCCTCCACTTT. This encodes CASSGRGDNSPLHF.

The rearrangement links TRBV7-2 to TRBJ2-1; 8 bases fit TRBD2. Germline V gene sequence: CDR1 SGHTA, CDR2 FQGNSA. The CDR3 runs to 14 residues. V gave up 7 bases and J gave up 4 bases; unmatched junction bases: 6. CDR3 sequence reads: CASTPAGDYNEQFF. The CDR3, as DNA: TGTGCCAGCACCCCAGCGGGGGATTACAATGAGCAGTTCTTC.

Only a few counts were recorded for this clonotype. The gene calls are TRBV6-5 and TRBJ1-5; TRBD1 matches at 7 bases. Germline V gene sequence: CDR1 MNHEY, CDR2 SVGAGI. The length of the CDR3 is 15 residues. With 2 bases clipped from V and 3 bases from J, the junction kept 4 bases outside the gene matches. CDR3 bases: TGTGCCAGCAGTTACCACGGGACAGACAATCAGCCCCAGCATTTT. Its protein product is CASSYHGTDNQPQHF.

This chain joins TRBV7-9 and TRBJ2-7; TRBD1 matches 8 bases. The CDR3 totals 15 residues. With V trimmed by 2 bases and J by 6 bases, 9 bases remained unmatched. The germline V gene has CDR1 SEHNR and CDR2 FQNEAQ (reference sequence). CDR3 bases: TGTGCCAGCAGCTTACCAGTTAACAGGGGGTTCGAGCAGTACTTC. Encoded protein: CASSLPVNRGFEQYF.

The V gene is TRBV14, the J gene TRBJ2-1; 7 nucleotides match TRBD2. This CDR3 contains 19 residues. Germline CDR1 SGHDN, CDR2 FVKESK. The V and J ends lost 0 bases and 2 bases, in that order; junction bases with no gene match: 13. In DNA form, the CDR3 reads TGTGCCAGCAGCCAAGAACCACCGTACGGGGGGAGAACCTACAATGAGCAGTTCTTC. Its translation is CASSQEPPYGGRTYNEQFF.